This entry is about one T cell receptor (beta chain). The sample belongs to a study of control samples from healthy donors and cancer patients. Trimming cost V 2 bases and J 1 base, with 8 bases left between them. Germline CDR1 WNHNN, CDR2 SYGVQD (reference sequence). The CDR3 has 14 residues. TCRdb's copy holds only in-frame clones and misses some; the assay was immunoSEQ multiplex PCR. The sample records under 150,000 clones, roughly 91% being singletons. The TCR comes from a man aged 35 to 55 in good health. The specimen sequenced was blood. The rearrangement uses TRBV10-1 and TRBJ2-5, with D maybe TRBD1 (5 bases). CDR3 amino acids: CASSESRGQETQYF. The CDR3 nucleotides read TGCGCCAGCAGTGAGAGTAGGGGCCAAGAGACCCAGTACTTC.